This TCR beta chain was captured by sequencing in a study of T-cell memory formation after mild COVID-19. This CDR3 region has 14 residues. V lost 5 bases, J lost 5 bases, and 13 bases lay in between. CDR1 is MNHEY and CDR2 is SMNVEV in the germline V gene (reference sequence). TCRdb independently ran MiXCR on the 5' RACE reads; one entry per CDR3 protein. The repertoire holds about 140,000 distinct CDR3 sequences, with roughly 15% as singletons. This TCR was sampled from an adult woman who had mild COVID-19 (a few samples of this study predate the infection). Cell type and time point are not known. The genes are TRBV27 and TRBJ2-1; a possible D gene is TRBD1 (5 bases). Sequencing used PBMCs or a T cell subset sorted from them (not recorded which). CDR3 residues: CASSPWGRDNEQFF. The CDR3 DNA is TGTGCCAGCAGTCCCTGGGGCAGGGACAATGAGCAGTTCTTC.